This is a list of T cell receptor beta chains from one sample in a study of shared clonotypes between healthy human individuals. TCRdb's table, derived via immunoSEQ multiplex PCR, lists solely in-frame clones and lacks some. Of some 2 million clones detected, just under 95% appear once; the ten largest clones hold 1% to 1.5%. The sample comprised naive CD8+ T cells sorted from blood. All receptors derive from a man younger than 30 in good health. The CDR3 runs from the conserved cysteine through the conserved F or W. Each record gives: D gene, V gene, J gene, clone size, CDR3 protein, CDR3 DNA. D genes are given only for firm matches. Size tells how often a clone was seen (once, few, many) or the class of an expanded clone, and some rows leave it out.

TRBD2	TRBV27	TRBJ2-1	NA	CASSDLLAGSGLNEQFF	TGTGCCAGCAGCGACCTACTAGCGGGGAGCGGTTTGAATGAGCAGTTCTTC
NA	TRBV6-6	TRBJ1-1	few	CASSYSEGTNTEAFF	TGTGCCAGCAGTTACTCGGAGGGGACGAACACTGAAGCTTTCTTT
NA	TRBV5-6	TRBJ1-6	NA	CASSPGTSSYNSPLHF	TGTGCCAGCAGCCCCGGGACGAGCTCCTATAATTCACCCCTCCACTTT
NA	TRBV29-1	TRBJ2-1	NA	CSVDRWESSYNEQFF	TGCAGCGTTGATCGGTGGGAAAGCTCCTACAATGAGCAGTTCTTC
NA	TRBV30	TRBJ1-1	NA	CAWTSGTRITWTEAFF	TGTGCCTGGACTTCAGGGACAAGGATTACTTGGACTGAAGCTTTCTTT
TRBD2	TRBV15	TRBJ2-1	NA	CATSRAILAGDNEQFF	TGTGCCACCAGCAGGGCCATACTAGCGGGAGACAATGAGCAGTTCTTC
NA	TRBV30	TRBJ1-1	NA	CAWSVDSVMGTEAFF	TGTGCCTGGAGTGTAGATTCGGTAATGGGCACTGAAGCTTTCTTT
NA	TRBV30	TRBJ2-7	NA	CAGIFWGSSYEQYF	TGTGCCGGGATATTTTGGGGGAGCTCCTACGAGCAGTACTTC
NA	TRBV6-1	TRBJ1-1	NA	CASSEFGGADTEAFF	TGTGCCAGCAGTGAATTTGGGGGCGCGGACACTGAAGCTTTCTTT
NA	TRBV7-9	TRBJ1-4	NA	CASSFGSLYEKLFF	TGTGCCAGCAGCTTTGGAAGCCTATATGAAAAACTGTTTTTT
NA	TRBV9	TRBJ1-4	NA	CASSPGRGNMANEKLFF	TGTGCCAGCAGCCCAGGGAGGGGGAATATGGCTAATGAAAAACTGTTTTTT
NA	TRBV4-2	TRBJ2-7	NA	CASSQESGGYYEQYF	TGTGCCAGCAGCCAAGAGTCGGGGGGCTACTACGAGCAGTACTTC
NA	TRBV2	TRBJ2-7	NA	CASSPKWDISYEQYF	TGTGCCAGCAGCCCAAAATGGGACATATCCTACGAGCAGTACTTC
NA	TRBV13	TRBJ2-2	NA	CASSTHRAGELFF	TGTGCCAGCAGCACCCACAGGGCCGGGGAGCTGTTTTTT
TRBD2	TRBV7-2	TRBJ2-7	NA	CASSLALRGLYYEQYF	TGTGCCAGCAGCTTAGCGCTACGGGGACTATACTACGAGCAGTACTTC
NA	TRBV10-3	TRBJ1-2	NA	CATKRARDGNYGYTF	TGTGCCACGAAAAGGGCCCGGGACGGGAACTATGGCTACACCTTC
NA	TRBV30	TRBJ2-5	NA	CAWSGGGPQYF	TGTGCCTGGAGTGGGGGGGGGCCCCAGTACTTC
TRBD2	TRBV6-5	TRBJ2-1	NA	CASSHTSESLNEQFF	TGTGCCAGCAGTCATACTAGCGAATCGTTGAATGAGCAGTTCTTC
TRBD1	TRBV5-4	TRBJ2-3	NA	CASSPTGGTTKQYF	TGTGCCAGCAGCCCGACAGGGGGCACCACAAAGCAGTATTTT
TRBD1	TRBV29-1	TRBJ2-1	NA	CSAQGVRNNEQFF	TGCAGCGCCCAGGGGGTAAGGAACAATGAGCAGTTCTTC
TRBD1	TRBV27	TRBJ2-7	NA	CASSFAGTALSYEQYF	TGTGCCAGCAGTTTTGCAGGGACAGCGCTCTCCTACGAGCAGTACTTC
NA	TRBV30	TRBJ2-7	NA	CAWSPMGSYEQYF	TGTGCCTGGTCCCCCATGGGGTCCTACGAGCAGTACTTC
TRBD1	TRBV7-9	TRBJ2-1	NA	CASSFGTGQATNEQFF	TGTGCCAGCAGCTTTGGGACCGGACAGGCAACCAATGAGCAGTTCTTC
NA	TRBV10-3	TRBJ2-6	NA	CAIGGRSGANVLTF	TGTGCCATCGGGGGGCGGAGCGGGGCCAACGTCCTGACTTTC
TRBD2	TRBV18	TRBJ2-5	NA	CASSSLAGEETQYF	TGTGCCAGCTCATCCCTAGCGGGGGAAGAGACCCAGTACTTC
NA	TRBV29-1	TRBJ2-1	NA	CSAIDSHNEQFF	TGCAGCGCCATTGACAGCCACAATGAGCAGTTCTTC
NA	TRBV27	TRBJ1-1	NA	CASTPLGNTEAFF	TGTGCCAGCACCCCACTCGGGAACACTGAAGCTTTCTTT
NA	TRBV4-1	TRBJ2-5	once	CASSQEIPQGGETQYF	TGCGCCAGCAGCCAAGAAATCCCGCAGGGCGGAGAGACCCAGTACTTC
NA	TRBV5-6	TRBJ1-1	once	CASSLGTEAFF	TGTGCCAGCAGCTTAGGCACTGAAGCTTTCTTT
NA	TRBV5-4	TRBJ1-3	once	CASRPEGYSGNTIYF	TGTGCCAGCAGACCAGAGGGATACTCTGGAAACACCATATATTTT
NA	TRBV2	TRBJ2-5	NA	CASREDSKETQYF	TGTGCCAGCAGAGAGGACTCAAAAGAGACCCAGTACTTC
TRBD1	TRBV7-2	TRBJ2-7	NA	CASSLDRGTYEQYF	TGTGCCAGCAGCTTAGACAGGGGCACCTACGAGCAGTACTTC
NA	TRBV7-8	TRBJ2-7	NA	CASSLLRYEQYF	TGTGCCAGCAGCCTCCTCCGCTACGAGCAGTACTTC
NA	TRBV7-2	TRBJ2-1	once	CASSFEGAYNEQFF	TGTGCCAGCAGCTTCGAAGGGGCCTACAATGAGCAGTTCTTC
NA	TRBV19	TRBJ1-5	few	CASSIDASGNQPQHF	TGTGCCAGTAGTATAGACGCAAGCGGCAATCAGCCCCAGCATTTT
NA	TRBV5-6	TRBJ2-3	NA	CASSSRYLDTQYF	TGTGCCAGCAGCTCAAGATATCTAGATACGCAGTATTTT
NA	TRBV7-8	TRBJ1-1	NA	CASSLEPQIMNTEAFF	TGTGCCAGCAGCTTAGAACCGCAAATTATGAACACTGAAGCTTTCTTT
NA	TRBV5-1	TRBJ1-5	NA	CASSWDGNQPQHF	TGCGCCAGCAGCTGGGATGGCAATCAGCCCCAGCATTTT
TRBD1	TRBV19	TRBJ2-2	once	CASITGAWNTGELFF	TGTGCCAGTATTACAGGGGCATGGAACACCGGGGAGCTGTTTTTT
NA	TRBV2	TRBJ1-3	NA	CASSERSGLGNTIYF	TGTGCCAGCAGCGAACGATCAGGGTTAGGAAACACCATATATTTT
NA	TRBV29-1	TRBJ1-2	NA	CSVEDLIGTMGGYTF	TGCAGCGTTGAAGATCTAATCGGGACAATGGGGGGCTACACCTTC
NA	TRBV9	TRBJ2-2	NA	CASSVGGAPGELFF	TGTGCCAGCAGCGTAGGTGGGGCGCCCGGGGAGCTGTTTTTT
NA	TRBV28	TRBJ2-7	NA	CASSFGFGQPVLF	TGTGCCAGCAGTTTTGGTTTCGGACAGCCCGTATTGTTC
NA	TRBV27	TRBJ1-5	NA	CASSFSQGANQPQHF	TGTGCCAGCAGTTTTTCCCAGGGTGCCAATCAGCCCCAGCATTTT
TRBD2	TRBV13	TRBJ2-1	NA	CASRRGSSYNEQFF	TGTGCCAGCAGGCGGGGGAGCTCCTACAATGAGCAGTTCTTC
NA	TRBV29-1	TRBJ2-7	NA	CSYYEQYF	TGCAGCTACTACGAGCAGTACTTC
NA	TRBV11-2	TRBJ2-7	NA	CASSFLTGSSYEQYF	TGTGCCAGCAGCTTCCTGACAGGAAGCTCCTACGAGCAGTACTTC
TRBD1	TRBV5-4	TRBJ1-4	NA	CASSLRGTGVTNEKLFF	TGTGCCAGCAGCCTCCGGGGGACAGGCGTAACTAATGAAAAACTGTTTTTT
TRBD1	TRBV4-1	TRBJ2-7	NA	CASSQDTGQGTYEQYF	TGCGCCAGCAGCCAAGATACCGGACAGGGAACCTACGAGCAGTACTTC
NA	TRBV13	TRBJ2-7	NA	CASSPADGPTYEQYF	TGTGCCAGCAGCCCCGCGGACGGGCCGACCTACGAGCAGTACTTC
TRBD2	TRBV11-2	TRBJ2-3	NA	CASSQGLAGASTDTQYF	TGTGCCAGCAGCCAGGGACTAGCGGGAGCTAGCACAGATACGCAGTATTTT
TRBD2	TRBV27	TRBJ2-2	NA	CASSPQTSGVAGELFF	TGTGCCAGCAGTCCACAGACTAGCGGGGTGGCCGGGGAGCTGTTTTTT
TRBD1	TRBV27	TRBJ2-7	NA	CASSDRGPYEQYF	TGTGCCAGCAGTGACAGGGGTCCCTACGAGCAGTACTTC
NA	TRBV7-9	TRBJ1-1	NA	CASSADTNTEAFF	TGTGCCAGCAGCGCGGACACAAACACTGAAGCTTTCTTT